These T cell receptor beta chains were read from a single sample in a study of T cell responses to AZD1222 COVID-19 vaccine. Here immunoSEQ multiplex PCR was the method, and the copy in TCRdb shows in-frame clones only, minus some. The sample yields roughly 150,000 clones, approximately 90% seen once. The sample here was peripheral blood, taken 28 days after the second AZD1222 dose. The receptors were sampled from an adult who received the AZD1222 COVID-19 vaccine. Each CDR3 is given without its conserved first and last residue. A D gene is named only where the DNA matches it firmly.

CDR3aa: SAAGTEAF
j_gene: TRBJ1-1
d_gene: .
v_gene: TRBV29-1

CDR3aa: ASSSVSKGRYNEQY
j_gene: TRBJ2-7
d_gene: .
v_gene: TRBV11-2

CDR3aa: ASSIGRDRPLEKLF
j_gene: TRBJ1-4
d_gene: .
v_gene: TRBV19

CDR3aa: ASTGGNTIY
j_gene: TRBJ1-3
d_gene: .
v_gene: TRBV12-3/TRBV12-4

CDR3aa: ASSAGQGSTDTQY
j_gene: TRBJ2-3
d_gene: TRBD1
v_gene: TRBV11-2

CDR3aa: ASSLGGRNEQF
j_gene: TRBJ2-1
d_gene: .
v_gene: TRBV12-3/TRBV12-4

CDR3aa: ASSIVSAPAGLQETQY
j_gene: TRBJ2-5
d_gene: .
v_gene: TRBV19

CDR3aa: ASSEGGHLQPQH
j_gene: TRBJ1-5
d_gene: .
v_gene: TRBV6-1

CDR3aa: ASSLVPAGDGNTIY
j_gene: TRBJ1-3
d_gene: .
v_gene: TRBV5-1

CDR3aa: ASSRDQETYEQY
j_gene: TRBJ2-7
d_gene: .
v_gene: TRBV5-1

CDR3aa: ASILDRGYGYT
j_gene: TRBJ1-2
d_gene: TRBD1
v_gene: TRBV6-5

CDR3aa: ASSQQLARNEQF
j_gene: TRBJ2-1
d_gene: TRBD2
v_gene: TRBV14

CDR3aa: ASSPQDRVSTYNSPLH
j_gene: TRBJ1-6
d_gene: TRBD1
v_gene: TRBV3-1/TRBV3-2

CDR3aa: ASSPIRQGVETQY
j_gene: TRBJ2-5
d_gene: .
v_gene: TRBV18

CDR3aa: ASTQGTYGYT
j_gene: TRBJ1-2
d_gene: .
v_gene: TRBV19

CDR3aa: ASSMWDTGELF
j_gene: TRBJ2-2
d_gene: .
v_gene: TRBV19

CDR3aa: ASSLEPAWNTEAF
j_gene: TRBJ1-1
d_gene: .
v_gene: TRBV5-5

CDR3aa: SVGWGQGAGYT
j_gene: TRBJ1-2
d_gene: TRBD1
v_gene: TRBV29-1

CDR3aa: ASSPGQFNQPQH
j_gene: TRBJ1-5
d_gene: .
v_gene: TRBV6-2/TRBV6-3

CDR3aa: ASSVHWSRQVNEKLF
j_gene: TRBJ1-4
d_gene: .
v_gene: TRBV9

CDR3aa: ASSPQGQPQH
j_gene: TRBJ1-5
d_gene: .
v_gene: TRBV7-2

CDR3aa: ASSPNPGSGNTIY
j_gene: TRBJ1-3
d_gene: .
v_gene: TRBV7-3

CDR3aa: ASSDGLAGVNYEQY
j_gene: TRBJ2-7
d_gene: TRBD2
v_gene: TRBV6-2/TRBV6-3

CDR3aa: ASSEGGTGIAKTQY
j_gene: TRBJ2-5
d_gene: TRBD1
v_gene: TRBV6-1

CDR3aa: ASSDSRTGPRDGYT
j_gene: TRBJ1-2
d_gene: TRBD1
v_gene: TRBV6-4

CDR3aa: ASSPIVPDSLFYEQF
j_gene: TRBJ2-1
d_gene: .
v_gene: TRBV18

CDR3aa: AGTSGNYYNEQF
j_gene: TRBJ2-1
d_gene: TRBD2
v_gene: TRBV2